This TCR beta chain was identified during a study of T cells in localized non-small cell lung cancer. Findings of the study overall: Sequence data derive from only one tumor region, so heterogeneity remains possible. For the top 100 tumor clones, a median approximately 61 also appeared in adjacent lung. Clonality of T cells reached its maximum in uninvolved adjacent lung, surpassing tumor. Patients showing higher blood T cell density tended to see longer overall survival.

The J segment lost 7 bases and the V segment lost 4 bases, leaving 12 bases of the junction unmatched. Germline V gene lookup returns CDR1 SQVTM and CDR2 ANQGSEA. The CDR3 extends over 14 amino acids. Comment on this clone: Its antigen is not identified.

Clones were sequenced by immunoSEQ multiplex PCR, and TCRdb holds only the in-frame ones, with some missing. The sample carries tens of thousands of clones, almost 85% recorded once. The V gene is TRBV29-1, the J gene TRBJ1-2, with TRBD1 matching 7 bases. The source material was peripheral blood, sampled before any cancer treatment. This receptor was obtained from a male donor at least 60 years old with stage III squamous cell lung carcinoma. CDR3 loop: CSVGGGGAGSGYTF. The CDR3 DNA sequence: TGCAGCGTTGGCGGAGGGGGCGCAGGGTCTGGCTACACCTTC.